This T cell receptor beta chain was documented in a study of CXCR3-negative and CXCR3-positive naive CD8 T cells. Study results and limitations: When CXCR3-positive naive cells were set against CXCR3-negative naive cells, the former had more hydrophobic TRB CDR3s. Comparably high diversity marked both naive subsets, whereas memory CD8+ cells had much lower diversity.

A word on this clonotype: Its antigen is undetermined.

cDNA libraries for TRB were generated by 5' RACE incorporating UMI labels. With the 5' RACE reads reprocessed, TCRdb shows one record per CDR3 protein and no DNA. The sample includes about 110,000 distinct CDR3 sequences. From germline, CDR1 is SGHTA and CDR2 FQGNSA. The CDR3 loop spans 12 amino acids. Every CD8+ subset sample held some 300,000 flow-sorted cells, done in triplicate. This chain joins TRBV7-2 and TRBJ2-3. This TCR came from a human donor in good health. Some clones in this sample may be carry-over from other donors' samples. Sequencing input: naive CXCR3+ CD8+ T cells from blood. The subset denotes: CD45RO-CCR7+CD27+CD95- naive CD8+ T cells expressing CXCR3 (TNR3+). This CDR3 is CASRANTDTQYF.